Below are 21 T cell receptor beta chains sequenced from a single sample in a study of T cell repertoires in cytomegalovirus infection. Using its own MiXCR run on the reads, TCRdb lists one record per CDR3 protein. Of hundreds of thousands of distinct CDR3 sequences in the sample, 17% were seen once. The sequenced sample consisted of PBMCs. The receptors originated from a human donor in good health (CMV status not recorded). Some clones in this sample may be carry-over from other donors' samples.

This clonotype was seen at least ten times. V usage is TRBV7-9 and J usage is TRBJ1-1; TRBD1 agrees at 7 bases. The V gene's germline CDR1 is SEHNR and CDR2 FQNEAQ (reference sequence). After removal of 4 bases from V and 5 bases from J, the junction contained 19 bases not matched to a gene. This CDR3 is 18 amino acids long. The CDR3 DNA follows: TGTGCCAGCAGCTCCCCTAACAGGGGCCCTTTTGGTGATACTGAAGCTTTCTTT. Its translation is CASSSPNRGPFGDTEAFF.

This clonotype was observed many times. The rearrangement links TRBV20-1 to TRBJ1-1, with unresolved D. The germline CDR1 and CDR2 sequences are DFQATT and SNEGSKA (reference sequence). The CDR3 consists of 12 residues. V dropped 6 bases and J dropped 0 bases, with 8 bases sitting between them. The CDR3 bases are TGCAGTGCAGCAAAGTTGAACACTGAAGCTTTCTTT. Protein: CSAAKLNTEAFF.

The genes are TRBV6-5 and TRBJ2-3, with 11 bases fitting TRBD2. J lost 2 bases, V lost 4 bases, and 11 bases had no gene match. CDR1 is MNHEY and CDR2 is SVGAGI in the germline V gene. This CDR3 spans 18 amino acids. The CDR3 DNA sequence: TGTGCCAGCAGTTCCTCTAAGACTAGCGGGGAGACCACAGATACGCAGTATTTT. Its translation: CASSSSKTSGETTDTQYF.

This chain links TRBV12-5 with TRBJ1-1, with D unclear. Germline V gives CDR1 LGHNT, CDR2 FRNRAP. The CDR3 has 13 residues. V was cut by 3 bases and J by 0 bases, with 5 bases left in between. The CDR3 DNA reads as TGTGCTAGTGGTTTATTTGTGAACACTGAAGCTTTCTTT. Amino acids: CASGLFVNTEAFF.

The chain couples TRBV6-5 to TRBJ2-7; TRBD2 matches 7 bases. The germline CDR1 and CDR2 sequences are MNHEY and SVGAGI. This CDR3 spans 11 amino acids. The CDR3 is CAAGTTYEQYF. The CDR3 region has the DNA TGTGCAGCGGGGACCACCTACGAGCAGTACTTC.

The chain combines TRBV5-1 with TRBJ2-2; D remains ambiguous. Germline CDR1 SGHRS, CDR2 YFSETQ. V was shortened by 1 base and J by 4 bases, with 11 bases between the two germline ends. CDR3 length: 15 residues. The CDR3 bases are TGCGCCAGCAGCTTGATCGCTGACGCCACCGGGGAGCTGTTTTTT. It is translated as CASSLIADATGELFF.

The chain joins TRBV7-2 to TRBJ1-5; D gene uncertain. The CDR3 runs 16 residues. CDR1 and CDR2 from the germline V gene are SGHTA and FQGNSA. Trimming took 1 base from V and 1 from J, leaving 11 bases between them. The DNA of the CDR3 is TGTGCCAGCAGCTTAGTGGCAGGTGGGAGCAATCAGCCCCAGCATTTT. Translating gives CASSLVAGGSNQPQHF.

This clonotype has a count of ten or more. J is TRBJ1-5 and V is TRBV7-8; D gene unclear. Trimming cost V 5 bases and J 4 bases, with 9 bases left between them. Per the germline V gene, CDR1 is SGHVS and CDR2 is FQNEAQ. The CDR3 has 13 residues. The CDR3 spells CASSPQENQPQHF. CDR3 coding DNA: TGTGCCAGCAGCCCGCAGGAAAATCAGCCCCAGCATTTT.

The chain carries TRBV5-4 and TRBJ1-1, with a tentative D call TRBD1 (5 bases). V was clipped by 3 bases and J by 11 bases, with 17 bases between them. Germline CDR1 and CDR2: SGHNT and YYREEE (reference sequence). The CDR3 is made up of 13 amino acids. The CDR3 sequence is CASSWTTGGGAFF. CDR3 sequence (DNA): TGTGCCAGCAGCTGGACAACCGGCGGGGGGGCTTTCTTT.

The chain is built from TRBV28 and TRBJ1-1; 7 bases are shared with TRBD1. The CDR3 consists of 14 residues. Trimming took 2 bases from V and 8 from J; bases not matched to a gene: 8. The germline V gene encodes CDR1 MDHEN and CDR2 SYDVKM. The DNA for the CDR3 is TGTGCCAGCAGTTTAATCCCACAGGGGTGGGAAGCTTTCTTT. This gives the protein CASSLIPQGWEAFF.

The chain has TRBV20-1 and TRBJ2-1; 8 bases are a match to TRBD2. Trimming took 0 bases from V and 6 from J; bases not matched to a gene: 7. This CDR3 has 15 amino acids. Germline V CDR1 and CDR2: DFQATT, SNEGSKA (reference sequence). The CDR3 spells CSARDQRGSSNEQFF. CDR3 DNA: TGCAGTGCTAGAGATCAGCGGGGGTCGTCCAATGAGCAGTTCTTC.

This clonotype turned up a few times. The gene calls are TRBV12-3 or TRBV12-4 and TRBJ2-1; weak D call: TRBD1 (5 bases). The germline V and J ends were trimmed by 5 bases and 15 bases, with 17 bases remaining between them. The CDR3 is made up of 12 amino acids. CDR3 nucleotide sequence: TGTGCCAGCAGTCCCGACAGCCGGGCGACGTTCTTC. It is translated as CASSPDSRATFF.

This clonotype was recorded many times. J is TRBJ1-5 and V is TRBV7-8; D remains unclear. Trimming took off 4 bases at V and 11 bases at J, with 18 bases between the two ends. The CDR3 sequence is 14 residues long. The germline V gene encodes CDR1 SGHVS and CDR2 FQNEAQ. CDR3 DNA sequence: TGTGCCAGCAGCTCGTTCGACCTTGCTTCGACCCAGCATTTT. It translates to CASSSFDLASTQHF.

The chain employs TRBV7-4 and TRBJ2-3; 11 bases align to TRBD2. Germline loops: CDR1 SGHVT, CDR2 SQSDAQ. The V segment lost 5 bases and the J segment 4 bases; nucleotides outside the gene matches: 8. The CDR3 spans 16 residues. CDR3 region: CASSPRGLAVSDTQYF. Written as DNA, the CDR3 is TGTGCCAGCAGCCCAAGGGGACTAGCGGTTTCAGATACGCAGTATTTT. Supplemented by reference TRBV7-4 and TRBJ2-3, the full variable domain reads GAGVSQSPRYKVAKRGRDVALRCDSISGHVTLYWYRQTLGQGSEVLTYSQSDAQRDKSGRPSGRFSAERPERSVSTLKIQRTEQGDSAVYLCASSPRGLAVSDTQYFGPGTRLTVL.

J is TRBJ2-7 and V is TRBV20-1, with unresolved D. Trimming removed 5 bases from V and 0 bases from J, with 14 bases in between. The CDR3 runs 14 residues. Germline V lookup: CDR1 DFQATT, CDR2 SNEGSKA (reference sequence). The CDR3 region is CSAPPFRTSYEQYF. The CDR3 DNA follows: TGCAGTGCTCCACCCTTCCGGACCTCCTACGAGCAGTACTTC.

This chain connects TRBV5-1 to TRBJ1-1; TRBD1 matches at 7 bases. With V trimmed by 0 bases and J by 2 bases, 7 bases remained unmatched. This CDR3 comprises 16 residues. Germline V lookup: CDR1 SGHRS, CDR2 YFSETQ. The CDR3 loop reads CASSLAPGQQNTEAFF. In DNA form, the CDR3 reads TGCGCCAGCAGCTTGGCCCCGGGACAGCAAAACACTGAAGCTTTCTTT. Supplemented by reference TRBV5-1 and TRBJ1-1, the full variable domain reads KAGVTQTPRYLIKTRGQQVTLSCSPISGHRSVSWYQQTPGQGLQFLFEYFSETQRNKGNFPGRFSGRQFSNSRSEMNVSTLELGDSALYLCASSLAPGQQNTEAFFGQGTRLTVV.

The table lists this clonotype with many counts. The CDR3: CASSLYLAGGPDTQYF. The CDR3 coding sequence is TGTGCCAGCAGCTTATATCTAGCGGGGGGCCCAGATACGCAGTATTTT. The chain links TRBV7-2 to TRBJ2-3; TRBD2 matches 11 bases. J was trimmed by 4 bases and V by 2 bases; bases with no gene match: 5. The CDR3 is 16 residues long. Germline V lookup: CDR1 SGHTA, CDR2 FQGNSA.

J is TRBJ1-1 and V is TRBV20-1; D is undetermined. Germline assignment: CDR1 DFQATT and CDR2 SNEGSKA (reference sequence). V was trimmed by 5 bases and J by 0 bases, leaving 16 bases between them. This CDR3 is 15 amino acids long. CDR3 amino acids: CSARRAGEMNTEAFF. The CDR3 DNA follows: TGCAGTGCTCGGCGTGCTGGCGAGATGAACACTGAAGCTTTCTTT.

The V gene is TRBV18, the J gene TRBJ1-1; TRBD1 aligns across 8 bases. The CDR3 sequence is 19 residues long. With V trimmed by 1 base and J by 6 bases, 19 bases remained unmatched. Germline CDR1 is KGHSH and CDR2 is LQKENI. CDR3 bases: TGTGCCAGCTCACCACAAAATTCGGCAGGGGGCGTCGGTGGAGCTGAAGCTTTCTTT. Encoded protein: CASSPQNSAGGVGGAEAFF.

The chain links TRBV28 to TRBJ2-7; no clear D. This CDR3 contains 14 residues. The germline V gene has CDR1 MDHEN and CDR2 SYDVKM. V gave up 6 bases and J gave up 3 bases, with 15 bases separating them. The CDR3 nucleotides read TGTGCCAGCAGACAAAGTGGGGAAAGCTACGAGCAGTACTTC. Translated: CASRQSGESYEQYF. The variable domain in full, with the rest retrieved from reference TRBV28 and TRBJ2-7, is DVKVTQSSRYLVKRTGEKVFLECVQDMDHENMFWYRQDPGLGLRLIYFSYDVKMKEKGDIPEGYSVSREKKERFSLILESASTNQTSMYLCASRQSGESYEQYFGPGTRLTVT.

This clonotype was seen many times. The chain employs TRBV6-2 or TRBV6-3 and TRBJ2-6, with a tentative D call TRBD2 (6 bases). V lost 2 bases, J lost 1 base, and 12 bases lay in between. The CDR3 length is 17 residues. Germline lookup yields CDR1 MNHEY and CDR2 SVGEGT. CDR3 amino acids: CASSYHGLQSGANVLTF. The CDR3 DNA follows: TGTGCCAGCAGTTACCACGGACTACAGTCTGGGGCCAACGTCCTGACTTTC.